The clone carrying this T cell receptor (beta chain) has ten or more counts. This CDR3 comprises 13 residues. Germline trimming cut 4 bases from V and 6 bases from J; bases unmatched to any gene: 4. The germline CDR1 and CDR2 sequences are KGHDR and SFDVKD. The data belong to a study of T cells in Graves' hyperthyroidism and ophthalmopathy. Authors of the study amplified TCR beta CDR3 regions from RNA transcripts. TCR CDR3 regions were first amplified by RT-PCR with HTBI primers. Via MiXCR, TCRdb re-called the multiplex PCR reads, giving one row per CDR3 protein. Here the sample spans fewer than 650,000 distinct CDR3 sequences, more than 13% being singletons.

The TCR comes from a woman between 18 and 29 years old with Graves' ophthalmopathy. The material sequenced was blood. This chain connects TRBV24-1 to TRBJ1-2; 7 nucleotides match TRBD1. The CDR3 DNA reads as TGTGCCACCAGTGACCCCGGGACAGATGGCTACACCTTC. Amino acid sequence: CATSDPGTDGYTF.